Listed below are T cell receptor beta chains from one sample, sequenced in a study of CD8 T cells in Susac syndrome. TCRdb called the immunoSEQ multiplex PCR reads again in MiXCR, with one record for every CDR3 protein. The sample yields over 350,000 distinct CDR3 sequences, roughly 85% seen once. Input material: CD8+ T cells from PBMCs. The origin of the receptors is a human donor with multiple sclerosis. Both conserved end residues are part of each CDR3. The order of the fields is CDR3 protein, CDR3 DNA, clone size, D gene, V gene, CDR3 length, J gene. The D gene is left open where the match is weak. Clone size appears in some rows only: once, few, many, or a class for an expanded clone.

cdr3_aa: CAWSVPDITQGDTQYF
cdr3_nt: TGTGCCTGGAGTGTACCCGACATAACACAGGGAGATACGCAGTATTTT
clone_size: NA
d_call: NA
v_call: TRBV30
cdr3_length: 16
j_call: TRBJ2-3

cdr3_aa: CASSQVTAGPYNEQFF
cdr3_nt: TGCGCCAGCAGCCAAGTTACGGCGGGGCCCTACAATGAGCAGTTCTTC
clone_size: NA
d_call: NA
v_call: TRBV4-1
cdr3_length: 16
j_call: TRBJ2-1

cdr3_aa: CAWSVGGERQPQHF
cdr3_nt: TGTGCCTGGAGTGTTGGGGGGGAGCGTCAGCCCCAGCATTTT
clone_size: NA
d_call: NA
v_call: TRBV30
cdr3_length: 14
j_call: TRBJ1-5

cdr3_aa: CASSSWVAGANINEQFF
cdr3_nt: TGTGCCAGCAGTTCTTGGGTGGCGGGAGCGAATATAAATGAGCAGTTCTTC
clone_size: NA
d_call: TRBD2
v_call: TRBV6-2/TRBV6-3
cdr3_length: 17
j_call: TRBJ2-1

cdr3_aa: CASSKGQAHSNQPQHF
cdr3_nt: TGTGCCAGCAGCAAGGGCCAAGCTCATAGCAATCAGCCCCAGCATTTT
clone_size: NA
d_call: NA
v_call: TRBV7-4
cdr3_length: 16
j_call: TRBJ1-5

cdr3_aa: CSALQMLAGGDTGELFF
cdr3_nt: TGCAGTGCTCTCCAAATGCTAGCGGGGGGGGACACCGGGGAGCTGTTTTTT
clone_size: NA
d_call: TRBD2
v_call: TRBV20-1
cdr3_length: 17
j_call: TRBJ2-2

cdr3_aa: CSVGTSGRLNYEQYF
cdr3_nt: TGCAGCGTTGGGACTAGCGGGAGGCTTAACTACGAGCAGTACTTC
clone_size: NA
d_call: TRBD2
v_call: TRBV29-1
cdr3_length: 15
j_call: TRBJ2-7

cdr3_aa: CASSYGQGETQYF
cdr3_nt: TGTGCCAGCAGCTACGGACAGGGAGAGACCCAGTACTTC
clone_size: NA
d_call: TRBD1
v_call: TRBV11-3
cdr3_length: 13
j_call: TRBJ2-5

cdr3_aa: CSAAPLARTYNEQFF
cdr3_nt: TGCAGTGCCGCCCCCCTAGCGCGGACCTACAATGAGCAGTTCTTC
clone_size: NA
d_call: NA
v_call: TRBV20-1
cdr3_length: 15
j_call: TRBJ2-1

cdr3_aa: CASSQADRGSNYGYTF
cdr3_nt: TGCGCCAGCAGCCAAGCCGACAGGGGGAGCAACTATGGCTACACCTTC
clone_size: NA
d_call: TRBD1
v_call: TRBV4-1
cdr3_length: 16
j_call: TRBJ1-2

cdr3_aa: CASSQSGGAYEQFF
cdr3_nt: TGCGCCAGCAGCCAGAGCGGGGGGGCCTATGAGCAGTTCTTC
clone_size: NA
d_call: TRBD2
v_call: TRBV4-1
cdr3_length: 14
j_call: TRBJ2-1

cdr3_aa: CASSPGPGPAMDEQFF
cdr3_nt: TGTGCCAGCAGCCCCGGCCCGGGGCCCGCCATGGATGAGCAGTTCTTC
clone_size: NA
d_call: NA
v_call: TRBV3-1
cdr3_length: 16
j_call: TRBJ2-1

cdr3_aa: CSVEADDRRDRTQHF
cdr3_nt: TGCAGCGTTGAAGCCGACGACAGAAGAGATCGGACCCAGCATTTT
clone_size: NA
d_call: NA
v_call: TRBV29-1
cdr3_length: 15
j_call: TRBJ1-5

cdr3_aa: CASSLKGPAVLSYNEQFF
cdr3_nt: TGTGCCAGCTCACTCAAGGGGCCGGCGGTCCTATCCTACAATGAGCAGTTCTTC
clone_size: NA
d_call: NA
v_call: TRBV18
cdr3_length: 18
j_call: TRBJ2-1

cdr3_aa: CASSTGTGALEQYF
cdr3_nt: TGTGCCAGCAGCACCGGGACAGGGGCCCTCGAGCAGTACTTC
clone_size: NA
d_call: TRBD1
v_call: TRBV7-9
cdr3_length: 14
j_call: TRBJ2-7

cdr3_aa: CASGGTSGSIQTQYF
cdr3_nt: TGCGCCAGCGGAGGGACTAGCGGGAGCATACAGACCCAGTACTTC
clone_size: once
d_call: TRBD2
v_call: TRBV5-1
cdr3_length: 15
j_call: TRBJ2-5

cdr3_aa: CASSYELAGGIPQETQYF
cdr3_nt: TGTGCCAGCAGTTACGAACTAGCGGGGGGAATACCCCAAGAGACCCAGTACTTC
clone_size: few
d_call: TRBD2
v_call: TRBV6-2/TRBV6-3
cdr3_length: 18
j_call: TRBJ2-5

cdr3_aa: CASSLYSGAQETQYF
cdr3_nt: TGCGCCAGCAGCTTGTACTCAGGAGCGCAAGAGACCCAGTACTTC
clone_size: few
d_call: NA
v_call: TRBV5-1
cdr3_length: 15
j_call: TRBJ2-5

cdr3_aa: CASSAPGQSTYEQYF
cdr3_nt: TGTGCCAGCAGTGCTCCGGGACAGTCTACCTACGAGCAGTACTTC
clone_size: NA
d_call: TRBD1
v_call: TRBV2
cdr3_length: 15
j_call: TRBJ2-7

cdr3_aa: CASRSRRESYEQYF
cdr3_nt: TGTGCCAGCAGATCACGCCGGGAGAGCTACGAGCAGTACTTC
clone_size: NA
d_call: NA
v_call: TRBV12-3/TRBV12-4
cdr3_length: 14
j_call: TRBJ2-7

cdr3_aa: CASSAGTGKETQYF
cdr3_nt: TGTGCCAGCAGTGCCGGGACAGGGAAAGAGACCCAGTACTTC
clone_size: NA
d_call: TRBD1
v_call: TRBV12-3/TRBV12-4
cdr3_length: 14
j_call: TRBJ2-5

cdr3_aa: CASSNQGIATNEKLFF
cdr3_nt: TGTGCCAGCAGTAACCAGGGAATTGCAACTAATGAAAAACTGTTTTTT
clone_size: NA
d_call: NA
v_call: TRBV28
cdr3_length: 16
j_call: TRBJ1-4

cdr3_aa: CASSIETSPSYNEQFF
cdr3_nt: TGTGCCAGTAGTATTGAGACCAGCCCCTCCTACAATGAGCAGTTCTTC
clone_size: NA
d_call: NA
v_call: TRBV19
cdr3_length: 16
j_call: TRBJ2-1

cdr3_aa: CASSQAGLPYEQYF
cdr3_nt: TGTGCCAGCAGCCAAGCAGGGCTCCCCTACGAGCAGTACTTC
clone_size: NA
d_call: NA
v_call: TRBV14
cdr3_length: 14
j_call: TRBJ2-7

cdr3_aa: CSARDPSAPGVIDEQYF
cdr3_nt: TGCAGTGCTAGAGATCCGTCGGCGCCAGGGGTTATTGACGAGCAGTACTTC
clone_size: NA
d_call: NA
v_call: TRBV20-1
cdr3_length: 17
j_call: TRBJ2-7

cdr3_aa: CASSQDQGYEQYF
cdr3_nt: TGCGCCAGCAGCCAAGATCAGGGCTACGAGCAGTACTTC
clone_size: NA
d_call: NA
v_call: TRBV4-1
cdr3_length: 13
j_call: TRBJ2-7

cdr3_aa: CASSPRQSSYEQYF
cdr3_nt: TGTGCCAGCAGCCCGCGACAGAGCTCCTACGAGCAGTACTTC
clone_size: NA
d_call: NA
v_call: TRBV9
cdr3_length: 14
j_call: TRBJ2-7

cdr3_aa: CASSYSLGGNEQFF
cdr3_nt: TGTGCCAGCAGTTACTCCCTAGGTGGGAATGAGCAGTTCTTC
clone_size: NA
d_call: NA
v_call: TRBV6-6
cdr3_length: 14
j_call: TRBJ2-1

cdr3_aa: CASQGEGNQPQHF
cdr3_nt: TGTGCCAGTCAGGGGGAGGGCAATCAGCCCCAGCATTTT
clone_size: NA
d_call: TRBD1
v_call: TRBV19
cdr3_length: 13
j_call: TRBJ1-5

cdr3_aa: CASSLGIGALSYEQYF
cdr3_nt: TGTGCCAGCAGCTTAGGTATAGGGGCACTCTCCTACGAGCAGTACTTC
clone_size: few
d_call: NA
v_call: TRBV11-2
cdr3_length: 16
j_call: TRBJ2-7

cdr3_aa: CASSYSTGGTPSGYTF
cdr3_nt: TGTGCCAGCAGTTACTCCACAGGCGGCACCCCGTCGGGCTACACCTTC
clone_size: NA
d_call: NA
v_call: TRBV6-5
cdr3_length: 16
j_call: TRBJ1-2

cdr3_aa: CSVVMSSYNEQFF
cdr3_nt: TGCAGCGTTGTGATGAGCTCCTACAATGAGCAGTTCTTC
clone_size: NA
d_call: NA
v_call: TRBV29-1
cdr3_length: 13
j_call: TRBJ2-1

cdr3_aa: CASFLAGELTDTQYF
cdr3_nt: TGCGCCAGCTTTCTAGCGGGAGAACTAACAGATACGCAGTATTTT
clone_size: NA
d_call: TRBD2
v_call: TRBV5-1
cdr3_length: 15
j_call: TRBJ2-3

cdr3_aa: CASSEGNRYYEQYF
cdr3_nt: TGTGCCAGCAGTGAAGGAAACAGGTACTACGAGCAGTACTTC
clone_size: once
d_call: NA
v_call: TRBV2
cdr3_length: 14
j_call: TRBJ2-7

cdr3_aa: CASSPSVSYNEQFF
cdr3_nt: TGTGCCAGCAGCCCTAGCGTCTCCTACAATGAGCAGTTCTTC
clone_size: NA
d_call: NA
v_call: TRBV4-2
cdr3_length: 14
j_call: TRBJ2-1

cdr3_aa: CASSAAGYPTNEKLFF
cdr3_nt: TGTGCCAGCAGTGCAGCAGGTTACCCAACTAATGAAAAACTGTTTTTT
clone_size: once
d_call: NA
v_call: TRBV27
cdr3_length: 16
j_call: TRBJ1-4

cdr3_aa: CASSLYTISGYEQFF
cdr3_nt: TGCGCCAGCAGCTTGTATACCATCTCTGGTTATGAGCAGTTCTTC
clone_size: NA
d_call: NA
v_call: TRBV5-1
cdr3_length: 15
j_call: TRBJ2-1

cdr3_aa: CSVDLGFEQYF
cdr3_nt: TGCAGCGTTGATTTGGGGTTCGAGCAGTACTTC
clone_size: NA
d_call: NA
v_call: TRBV29-1
cdr3_length: 11
j_call: TRBJ2-7

cdr3_aa: CASSNAGVYEQYF
cdr3_nt: TGTGCCAGTAGTAACGCTGGAGTCTACGAGCAGTACTTC
clone_size: NA
d_call: NA
v_call: TRBV19
cdr3_length: 13
j_call: TRBJ2-7

cdr3_aa: CASSLIQGARGYIQYF
cdr3_nt: TGTGCCAGCAGCTTAATACAGGGGGCGCGGGGTTACATTCAGTACTTC
clone_size: few
d_call: TRBD1
v_call: TRBV5-6
cdr3_length: 16
j_call: TRBJ2-4

cdr3_aa: CASSQSLGGKLFF
cdr3_nt: TGCGCCAGCAGTCAATCATTGGGGGGCAAACTGTTTTTT
clone_size: NA
d_call: NA
v_call: TRBV23-1
cdr3_length: 13
j_call: TRBJ1-4

cdr3_aa: CASSPNPEGPIYEQYF
cdr3_nt: TGTGCCAGCAGCCCTAACCCCGAGGGACCCATCTACGAGCAGTACTTC
clone_size: NA
d_call: NA
v_call: TRBV13
cdr3_length: 16
j_call: TRBJ2-7

cdr3_aa: CSVEDPGDTYEQYF
cdr3_nt: TGCAGCGTTGAAGATCCAGGGGACACTTACGAGCAGTACTTC
clone_size: NA
d_call: NA
v_call: TRBV29-1
cdr3_length: 14
j_call: TRBJ2-7

cdr3_aa: CSVEDWRSGANVLTF
cdr3_nt: TGCAGCGTTGAAGATTGGCGCTCTGGGGCCAACGTCCTGACTTTC
clone_size: few
d_call: NA
v_call: TRBV29-1
cdr3_length: 15
j_call: TRBJ2-6